One and the same sample provided the 10 T cell receptor beta chains below, sequenced in a study of blood T cell repertoires in COVID-19. TCRdb's table, derived via immunoSEQ multiplex PCR, lists solely in-frame clones and lacks some. The sample consists of about 300,000 clones, roughly 80% of them appearing once. Sample: peripheral blood. All receptors derive from a woman aged 50 to 65 who had recovered from COVID-19.

The genes are TRBV7-2 and TRBJ1-4; TRBD1 is a possible D gene (6 bases). V was pared by 4 bases and J by 8 bases, with 17 bases between. Germline V gene lookup returns CDR1 SGHTA and CDR2 FQGNSA. CDR3 length equals 15 residues. As DNA, the CDR3 is TGTGCCAGCAGCTCTGAGACAGGCTCTAGGGAAAAACTGTTTTTT. It yields the protein CASSSETGSREKLFF.

This chain joins TRBV27 and TRBJ2-5, with D perhaps matching TRBD2 (6 bases). This CDR3 comprises 15 residues. V dropped 4 bases and J dropped 1 base, with 13 bases sitting between them. CDR1 MNHEY and CDR2 SMNVEV come from the germline V gene (reference sequence). CDR3 nucleotides: TGTGCCAGCAGTTCTCACCGGGACTTCCAAGAGACCCAGTACTTC. It yields the protein CASSSHRDFQETQYF.

CDR3 nucleotide sequence: TGTGCCAGCAGCGTAGCTACTCATCCTATCGGGGAGCTGTTTTTT. Its translation: CASSVATHPIGELFF. The rearrangement joins TRBV9 to TRBJ2-2; the D is unclear. The CDR3 sequence is 15 residues long. V lost 0 bases and J 7 bases, leaving 13 bases between the germline ends. CDR1 is SGDLS, CDR2 YYNGEE, per germline.

This chain uses TRBV5-4 with TRBJ2-3, with D perhaps TRBD2 (7 bases). This CDR3 region has 15 residues. Germline V gene lookup returns CDR1 SGHNT and CDR2 YYREEE (reference sequence). Between the trimmed V and J ends, which lost 1 base and 5 bases, there was a span of 14 bases. The CDR3: CASSLRGARQDTQYF. DNA for the CDR3: TGTGCCAGCAGCTTGCGGGGGGCGCGTCAAGATACGCAGTATTTT. The full variable domain, completed using reference TRBV5-4 and TRBJ2-3, is ETGVTQSPTHLIKTRGQQVTLRCSSQSGHNTVSWYQQALGQGPQFIFQYYREEENGRGNFPPRFSGLQFPNYSSELNVNALELDDSALYLCASSLRGARQDTQYFGPGTRLTVL.

This sequence joins TRBV29-1 and TRBJ1-1; TRBD1 might be the D (5 bases). V lost 4 bases and J lost 4, with 10 bases in between. The germline gives CDR1 SQVTM, CDR2 ANQGSEA. This CDR3 has 12 amino acids. The CDR3 spells CSVGQLSTEAFF. CDR3 nucleotide sequence: TGCAGCGTTGGACAGCTGAGCACTGAAGCTTTCTTT.

The V call is TRBV6-2 or TRBV6-3, the J call TRBJ2-7; TRBD2 is a possible D gene (5 bases). This CDR3 region has 13 residues. Germline values: CDR1 MNHEY, CDR2 SVGEGT. V lost 6 bases, J lost 4 bases, and 13 bases lay in between. CDR3 in DNA: TGTGCCAGCAGCGGACTTGAACTTTACGAGCAGTACTTC. Translated, it gives CASSGLELYEQYF.

The CDR3 protein is CASSPTIRGRETQYF. The CDR3 DNA sequence: TGTGCCAGCTCACCGACGATCAGGGGAAGGGAGACCCAGTACTTC. The rearrangement joins TRBV18 to TRBJ2-5; maybe TRBD1 (6 bases). The CDR3 contains 15 residues. V dropped 3 bases and J dropped 5 bases, with 16 bases sitting between them. From germline, CDR1 is KGHSH and CDR2 LQKENI. Combining the CDR3 with reference TRBV18 and TRBJ2-5 gives the whole variable domain NAGVMQNPRHLVRRRGQEARLRCSPMKGHSHVYWYRQLPEEGLKFMVYLQKENIIDESGMPKERFSAEFPKEGPSILRIQQVVRGDSAAYFCASSPTIRGRETQYFGPGTRLLVL.

J is TRBJ1-1 and V is TRBV28; D ambiguous. The germline CDR1 and CDR2 sequences are MDHEN and SYDVKM. V was shortened by 8 bases and J by 8 bases, with 18 bases between the two germline ends. The CDR3 consists of 13 residues. CDR3 protein: CASGRLGGGEAFF. For the CDR3, the DNA is TGTGCCAGCGGGCGTTTGGGTGGAGGGGAAGCTTTCTTT.

The chain joins TRBV3-1 (or the pseudogene TRBV3-2) to TRBJ2-7, with TRBD1 matching over 9 bases. V was clipped by 4 bases and J by 9 bases; unmatched bases: 10. CDR3 length: 14 amino acids. CDR1 and CDR2 from the germline V gene are LGHDT and YNNKEL (reference sequence). The CDR3: CASSPTGGRGPQYF. The CDR3 DNA sequence: TGTGCCAGCAGCCCGACAGGGGGACGGGGGCCGCAGTACTTC.

The chain couples TRBV11-2 to TRBJ2-7; TRBD2 matches at 10 bases. Germline trimming cut 5 bases from V and 0 bases from J; bases unmatched to any gene: 10. The CDR3 covers 17 residues. Germline CDR1 SGHAT, CDR2 FQNNGV. The CDR3 region has the DNA TGTGCCAGCAGCGCACCGTATAGCGGGGGGAGCTCCTACGAGCAGTACTTC. Encoded protein: CASSAPYSGGSSYEQYF.